The T cell receptor beta chain under discussion was sequenced for a study of shared clonotypes between healthy human individuals. Across the study: A couple of women and a few men aged 18 to 49 served as donors. A donor's plate count was three for CD4 naive and three for CD4 memory; CD8 naive had two and CD8 memory one. The study, taken as a whole, reports: Four donors showed sharing of around 5% of naive CD4 clonotypes.

In regard to this clone: Its antigen is unidentified.

This CDR3 is built from 14 residues. Germline V gene data show CDR1 as MNHNS and CDR2 as SASEGT. V was clipped by 7 bases and J by 4 bases, with 16 bases between them. Using immunoSEQ multiplex PCR, the repertoire was profiled, and TCRdb retains in-frame clones only, with some absent. Counted here are 2.5 million or so clones, roughly 92% occurring once; the ten biggest clones make up over 0.12%. Sequenced input: naive CD4+ T cells sorted from blood. Noted subset: CD45RA+ positively selected. This clonotype was obtained from a young man in good health. This chain connects TRBV6-1 to TRBJ1-2, with D possibly TRBD1 on 6 matching bases. The CDR3 loop reads CASNLQGQSYGYTF. The CDR3 DNA reads as TGTGCCAGCAACCTACAGGGTCAGTCCTATGGCTACACCTTC.